This TCR beta chain was retrieved from a study of T cell responses to AZD1222 COVID-19 vaccine listed by TCRdb under 2021. Turning to the overall study: AZD1222 recipients whose second dose came at about 4 weeks and those whose second dose came at about 12 weeks were combined into one group, since spike-specific TCR depth and breadth did not differ between the two schedules. A total of 230 or so trial participants underwent TCR sequencing, of whom about 210 received two doses of AZD1222 and about 25 received two doses of the MenACWY control vaccine. Trial participants were enrolled by age into subgroups of 18-55, 56-69 and 70-plus years, and around 150, 28 and 57 TCR-sequenced participants, respectively, were included in these subgroups. Beyond this particular receptor, the publication reports: Because no day 14 peak-response samples were available, the repertoires could be characterized only after the peak T cell response. The 56-69-year group was small, and its depth increase did not reach significance, likely because of low power. Most participants were white British and females outnumbered males, and the authors suggested that clonal diversity may have been underestimated. Spike-specific TCR breadth and depth rose significantly after two AZD1222 doses compared with day 0 and with MenACWY recipients. The vaccine-associated CD4 TCRs covered the entire spike protein, and the dominant responses fell in regions 160-218 and 743-854. Reportedly, almost half of the unique spike-specific TCRs recognized epitopes lying outside the regions that are mutated in the B.1.351 and B.1.1.7 variants. Only five to seven AZD1222 recipients were SARS-CoV-2 seropositive at baseline, limiting conclusions about previously exposed vaccinees.

Between the V and J ends, shortened by 0 bases and 3 bases respectively, the junction contains 11 bases. Including cysteine and phenylalanine, the CDR3 has 15 amino acids. Left in the record is the CDR3 DNA by itself, 45 bases read in frame from the first base. CDR1 is given as MGHRA and CDR2 as YSYEKL, both from the germline V gene. The time point label, read with the paper, signifies: baseline before first vaccination. Vaccinee samples came from UK trials COV001 and COV002, including a single-blind randomized controlled phase 2/3 trial of AZD1222 (ChAdOx1 nCoV-19) in healthy adults. Trial participant PBMC samples were collected at day 0 and day 28 after the second dose for TCRbeta chain sequencing. Regarding this clone: This clone's antigen is unknown. No qualities accompany the bases; no much larger clone lies one base away.

The CDR3 regions of human TCRbeta chains were analyzed by immunosequencing. In the authors' own workflow: TCRs in the repertoires were matched against a reference library of SARS-CoV-2-specific TCRs that had been generated with the MIRA antigen-specificity platform. Breadth meant the fraction of unique TCRs that were SARS-CoV-2-associated, whereas depth meant the fraction of total T cells that were SARS-CoV-2-associated. Using the MIRA data, each spike-specific TCR was mapped to the spike region that the TCR reacts to and placed in a CD4 or CD8 class. Log10-transformed breadth and depth values were compared by one-way ANOVA with Sidak's multiple comparisons tests. TCRdb re-hosts the immuneACCESS table, in-frame sequences only. Its copies lack some clones; in the studies checked, an unresolved V gene accounts for under half of them, and the cause for the rest is not known. V, J and clone size are those of that table, while D and trimming were read from the DNA. The sample profile shows about 99,000 clones; 90% of them were found once. The ten top clones hold about 5% of the sample.

The sequence came from an adult in good health. The sequencing used peripheral blood, collected on day 0 of AZD1222 vaccination. The chain couples TRBV4-1 to TRBJ1-1; possibly the D gene is TRBD1, per 5 matching bases. The CDR3 region: CASSQDRGRYTEAFF. The sequenced DNA is TGCGCCAGCAGCCAAGATCGGGGGAGGTACACTGAAGCTTTCTTT.